One and the same sample provided the 3 T cell receptor beta chains below, sequenced in a study of sequential checkpoint blockade in melanoma. Method: immunoSEQ multiplex PCR; TCRdb's copy keeps in-frame clones and lacks some. Among approximately 12,000 clones listed, 60% to 75% were seen once. Indicated treatment: randomized to nivolumab then ipilimumab (arm A) or the reverse (arm B). Sequenced material: CD8+ T cells sorted from blood (inferred from file names), taken from a patient given nivolumab and ipilimumab in sequence. These receptors all stem from a human donor with melanoma.

The V gene is TRBV4-2, the J gene TRBJ2-1, with TRBD2 identical over 7 bases. Germline CDR1 reads LGHNA; CDR2 reads YNFKEQ. CDR3 size: 15 residues. V dropped 5 bases and J dropped 8; count of bases not matched to a gene: 12. The CDR3 region is CASSNRREAGDEQFF. CDR3 nucleotides: TGTGCCAGCAGCAACAGACGGGAGGCCGGGGATGAGCAGTTCTTC.

The V call is TRBV19, the J call TRBJ2-7; possible D gene TRBD2, 6 bases. The germline V gene encodes CDR1 LNHDA and CDR2 SQIVND (reference sequence). V was cut by 5 bases and J by 3 bases, with 14 bases left in between. This CDR3 contains 14 residues. The CDR3 reads CASSPYGGDYEQYF. Written as DNA, the CDR3 is TGTGCCAGTAGTCCGTACGGGGGAGACTACGAGCAGTACTTC. The full variable domain, its missing parts supplied by reference TRBV19 and TRBJ2-7, is DGGITQSPKYLFRKEGQNVTLSCEQNLNHDAMYWYRQDPGQGLRLIYYSQIVNDFQKGDIAEGYSVSREKKESFPLTVTSAQKNPTAFYLCASSPYGGDYEQYFGPGTRLTVT.

This chain joins TRBV19 and TRBJ2-1, with D perhaps TRBD2 (6 bases). Trimming removed 3 bases at V and 9 bases at J, with 21 bases between. Germline V CDR1 and CDR2: LNHDA, SQIVND (reference sequence). The CDR3 contains 16 residues. For the CDR3, the DNA is TGTGCCAGTAGTATTAGTGGGTACTTGGGGAGGAGTGAGCAGTTCTTC. It codes for CASSISGYLGRSEQFF.